This section outlines one T cell receptor (beta chain) sequence together with its context. No antigen is known for it. No base quality information exists; no much larger clone differs at one position. For the CD8 naive samples, CD45RO-negative cells were positively selected for CCR7, yielding a CD45RA+CCR7+ population from which TemRA cells were excluded. Healthy HIV-negative adults with no recently reported acute infections or vaccinations were included as donors. Every donor was a Caucasian adult residing in Nashville, Tennessee, USA. Blood was obtained by leukapheresis, after which PBMCs were separated by Ficoll-Histopaque density gradient centrifugation and cryopreserved in liquid nitrogen vapor phase. Purity and quantity of every magnetically sorted T cell population were checked by analytical flow cytometry. From each sorted fraction, genomic DNA was isolated and quantified by UV absorbance on a Nanodrop 2000c.

Using the deep immunoSEQ assay, multiplex PCR amplified TCR CDR3 regions from genomic DNA. For each cell subset, the extracted genomic DNA was distributed evenly across all wells of several immunoSEQ 96-well plates, and each plate served as one replicate. For sorted subsets, roughly 200 ng of genomic DNA, equivalent to roughly 30,000 T cell genomes, went into each replicate PCR. The purified libraries were quantified using a Qubit 3.0 fluorometer, sized with a Bioanalyzer 2100, and then quantified again using the KAPA Library Quantification kit. Every immunoSEQ 96-well plate was sequenced on a dedicated single-read 150-cycle Illumina NextSeq 550 flow cell. As for the original processing: Because the immunoSEQ output held only junctional sequences and lacked quality scores, the filtering could not match the filtering applied to full-length reads. Sequences were annotated with PyIR, a Python wrapper for IgBLAST v1.9, using IMGT germline references to assign V/J genes and CDR3. Reads were filtered out if the reads had weak V/J assignments (E-value above 1e-6), no CDR3, stop codons, out-of-frame junctions, or ambiguous translated residues. A V3J clonotype was defined by an identical inferred V gene, J gene, and CDR3 amino acid sequence. Percentage overlap between repertoires was calculated by dividing the number of shared unique clonotypes by the size of the smaller repertoire. Repertoire richness was assessed with RTK rarefaction, the Chao1 estimator, and Recon v2.1 estimates of unobserved clonotypes. Generation probabilities were computed with OLGA for all TCRbeta clonotypes obtained by the gDNA method from a few donors. TCRdb stores this immuneACCESS table with in-frame sequences only. Part of the clones is absent; in the studies checked, under half of the shortfall reflects unresolved V genes, and no reason is known for the rest. That table supplies the V and J calls and clone size; D and trimming were determined from the DNA. The table for this sample lists about 1,900,000 clones; approximately 94% of them were counted only once. Approximately 1.2% of the sample lies in the top ten.

The sample is drawn from a study of shared clonotypes between healthy human individuals (dated by TCRdb to 2019 to 2021). Describing the broader study: The cohort comprised a couple of women and three men aged 18 to 49 years. Per donor, three plates each were used for CD4 naive and CD4 memory, two for CD8 naive, and one for CD8 memory. To estimate repertoire size and how much clonotypes are shared between individuals, the study performed deep sequencing of blood TCR repertoires from a handful of healthy adults. To increase sequencing depth and limit assay-specific biases, different laboratories used diverse techniques to prepare libraries and sequence TCR repertoires. Between about 0.85 and 10 billion PBMCs per donor were obtained by leukapheresis. On the study overall, not on this receptor specifically: Pairwise subsampling led to the expectation that sequencing depth would affect the degree of clonotype sharing among donors. Rarefaction of sorted-subset datasets indicated incomplete sequencing despite the large sequencing depth. The genetic and exposure-history diversity represented was limited by the small number of donors. Higher generation probabilities were observed for clonotypes shared by all four sorted-subset donors than for non-shared clonotypes. When several donors were compared, the shared fraction of clonotypes was about 5.2% for naive CD4, 3.5% for naive CD8, 2.3% for memory CD4, and around 0.37% for memory CD8. Sampling was restricted to blood, and TCR repertoires in tissues likely differ from the TCR repertoires found in blood. Larger estimated clonotype richness was generally found for naive subsets than for memory subsets.

V and J are truncated by 4 bases and 4 bases respectively, leaving an intervening sequence of 9 bases. Taken from the germline V gene, the CDR1 and CDR2 loops are SGHRS and YFSETQ. The CDR3 sequence holds 13 residues, the cysteine and phenylalanine included. This entry keeps only the CDR3 DNA: 39 bases, framed from base 1. The sequence was collected from a man younger than 35 in good health. The sequenced material came from naive CD8+ T cells sorted from blood. Sample cell subset or site, as interpreted from the label and publication: CD45RA+CCR7+. The V and J genes are TRBV5-1 and TRBJ1-5; the D gene cannot be named for sure. The CDR3 corresponds to CASSPDANQPQHF. The DNA sequence is given as TGCGCCAGCAGCCCGGACGCGAATCAGCCCCAGCATTTT.